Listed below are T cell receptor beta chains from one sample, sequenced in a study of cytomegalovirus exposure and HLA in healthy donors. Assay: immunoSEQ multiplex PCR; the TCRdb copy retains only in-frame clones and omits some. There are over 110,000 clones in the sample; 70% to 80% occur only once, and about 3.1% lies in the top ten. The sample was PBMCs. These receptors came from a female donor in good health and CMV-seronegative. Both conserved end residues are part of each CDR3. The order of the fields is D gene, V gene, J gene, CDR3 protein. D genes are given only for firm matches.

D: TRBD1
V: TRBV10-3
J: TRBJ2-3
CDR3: CAISGSRGPTDTQYF

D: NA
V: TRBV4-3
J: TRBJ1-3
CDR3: CASSQELAGAGNTIYF

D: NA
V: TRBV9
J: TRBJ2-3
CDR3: CASSVLSSTDTQYF

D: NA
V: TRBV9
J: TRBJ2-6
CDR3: CASIQDNVLTF

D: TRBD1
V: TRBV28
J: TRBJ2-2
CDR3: CASSPWGTGTDTGELFF

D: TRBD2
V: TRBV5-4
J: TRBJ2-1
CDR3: CASSFWRETYNEQFF

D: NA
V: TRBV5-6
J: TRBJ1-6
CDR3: CASSLLRDSPLHF

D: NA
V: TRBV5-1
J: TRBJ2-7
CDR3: CASSLGGGGSYSYEQYF

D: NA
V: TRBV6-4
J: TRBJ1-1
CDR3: CASSATGFTEAFF

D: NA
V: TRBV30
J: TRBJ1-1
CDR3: CLVFESTEAFF

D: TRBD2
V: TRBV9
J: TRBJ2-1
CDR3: CASSAGRGNYNEQFF

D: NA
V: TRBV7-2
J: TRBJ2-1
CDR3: CASSFGYSRNNEQFF